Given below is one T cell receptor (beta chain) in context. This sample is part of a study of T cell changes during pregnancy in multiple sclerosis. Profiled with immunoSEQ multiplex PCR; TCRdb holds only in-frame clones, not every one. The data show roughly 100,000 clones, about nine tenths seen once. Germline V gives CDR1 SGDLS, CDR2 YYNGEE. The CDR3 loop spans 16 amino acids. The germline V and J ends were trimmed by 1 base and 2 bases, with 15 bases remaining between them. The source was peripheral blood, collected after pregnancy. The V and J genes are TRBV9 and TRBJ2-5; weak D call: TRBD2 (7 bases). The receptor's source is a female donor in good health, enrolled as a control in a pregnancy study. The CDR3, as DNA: TGTGCCAGCAGCGTACCCCTAGGGGGGGGTCAAGAGACCCAGTACTTC. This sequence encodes CASSVPLGGGQETQYF.